A selection of T cell receptor beta chains follows, all from one sample in a study of T cells in Graves' hyperthyroidism and ophthalmopathy. A single record per CDR3 protein comes from TCRdb applying MiXCR to the multiplex PCR reads. The sample consists of about 600,000 distinct CDR3 sequences, more than 15% of them appearing once. The material sequenced was blood. The source of these receptors is a woman between 40 and 50 years old with Graves' ophthalmopathy. Both conserved end residues are part of each CDR3. A D gene is named only where the DNA matches it firmly. Clone size, where shown, is once, few, many, or a class for clones that have expanded.

many	TRBV2	TRBJ1-2	TRBD1	TGTGCCAGCAGACTCCTGACCGGGACAGGGAACTATGGCTACACCTTC	CASRLLTGTGNYGYTF
-	TRBV3-1	TRBJ2-1	-	TGTGCCAGCAACCCCCTAGGAGGGGAGCAGTTCTTC	CASNPLGGEQFF
few	TRBV11-2	TRBJ2-1	-	TGTGCCAGCAGCTATTCATCAGGAGGGCAGTTCTTC	CASSYSSGGQFF
many	TRBV7-2	TRBJ2-7	TRBD2	TGTGCCAGCAGCTCCCTCCGGGGGGGCGAGCAGTACTTC	CASSSLRGGEQYF
many	TRBV7-3	TRBJ2-7	TRBD2	TGTGCCAGCAGCTTAACTGGCGGGAGCTCCTACGAGCAGTACTTC	CASSLTGGSSYEQYF
few	TRBV28	TRBJ1-1	TRBD1	TGTGCCAGCAGTAGGCGCCCGGACAGGCCTCTGAACACTGAAGCTTTCTTT	CASSRRPDRPLNTEAFF
many	TRBV7-6	TRBJ2-2	-	TGTGCCAGCAGCTACGGAAACACCGGGGAGCTGTTTTTT	CASSYGNTGELFF
-	TRBV14	TRBJ2-1	TRBD1	TGTGCCAGCAGCCAAGATAGGTTTGGGCAGGGGGCCAATGAGCAGTTCTTC	CASSQDRFGQGANEQFF
many	TRBV6-1	TRBJ1-2	TRBD1	TGTGCCAGCAGCCCGGGACAGGGGAATGGCTACACCTTC	CASSPGQGNGYTF
-	TRBV18	TRBJ2-1	-	TGTGCCAGCTCACGACGGGGAAGGAGCTCCTACAATGAGCAGTTCTTC	CASSRRGRSSYNEQFF
many	TRBV5-1	TRBJ2-7	TRBD1	TGCGCCAGCAGCCCCGAAGGTCCGGGACAGCAGCAGTACTTC	CASSPEGPGQQQYF
-	TRBV7-2	TRBJ2-3	TRBD2	TGTGCCAGCAGCCCCCTGGGGGCGGGGGGGCGAGATACGCAGTATTTT	CASSPLGAGGRDTQYF
-	TRBV7-2	TRBJ2-5	TRBD1	TGTGCCAGCAGCAAAGGGGGACAGGGGTCGACTGAGACCCAGTACTTC	CASSKGGQGSTETQYF
-	TRBV19	TRBJ2-3	-	TGTGCCAGTAGTAAAGTAGCTTTCACAGATACGCAGTATTTT	CASSKVAFTDTQYF
-	TRBV2	TRBJ2-6	-	TGTGCCAGCAGCGGGTTACAGTCAACTGGGGCCAACGTCCTGACTTTC	CASSGLQSTGANVLTF
many	TRBV2	TRBJ2-7	-	TGTGCCAGCAGTGTAGGGAGAAGGTCCGAGCAGTACTTC	CASSVGRRSEQYF
many	TRBV11-2	TRBJ2-5	-	TGTGCCAGCAGCTTAGGCGTCAGCCAAGAGACCCAGTACTTC	CASSLGVSQETQYF
few	TRBV7-8	TRBJ2-1	TRBD2	TGTGCCAGCAGCTCTCTAGCGGTCCTTACTGATGAGCAGTTCTTC	CASSSLAVLTDEQFF
few	TRBV29-1	TRBJ2-1	TRBD1	TGCAGCGTTGTGGGGACAGGGGGTAATGAGCAGTTCTTC	CSVVGTGGNEQFF
many	TRBV6-1	TRBJ1-1	-	TGTGCCAGCAGTGAACCAGGGGAGAAAGCTTTCTTT	CASSEPGEKAFF
-	TRBV6-2/TRBV6-3	TRBJ1-2	-	TGTGCCAGCAGTTGGGGAGACGAGGGCTACACCTTC	CASSWGDEGYTF
many	TRBV7-2	TRBJ1-3	-	TGTGCCAGCAGCTTAGATGTAGGGAGGGGAAACACCATATATTTT	CASSLDVGRGNTIYF
few	TRBV6-1	TRBJ2-5	-	TGTGCCAGCAGTGAACTTGACTTCTCCCAAGAGACCCAGTACTTC	CASSELDFSQETQYF
few	TRBV6-2/TRBV6-3	TRBJ1-2	-	TGTGCCAGCAGTTACTACGTTGGTGGCTACACCTTC	CASSYYVGGYTF
few	TRBV6-5	TRBJ1-4	-	TGTGCCAGCAGTTACTCTCAACGAAGGGCCTTTCGTGAAAAACTGTTTTTT	CASSYSQRRAFREKLFF
many	TRBV29-1	TRBJ2-7	-	TGCAGCGCCGGACACGGGCCCACCTACGAGCAGTACTTC	CSAGHGPTYEQYF
-	TRBV12-3/TRBV12-4	TRBJ2-2	TRBD2	TGTGCCAGCATCCCTTCTAGCGGGGGGACCGGGGAGCTGTTTTTT	CASIPSSGGTGELFF
-	TRBV3-1	TRBJ1-6	TRBD1	TGTGCCAGCTCCTTTTGGGACAGAAGGGGTTCACCCCTCCACTTT	CASSFWDRRGSPLHF
-	TRBV27	TRBJ1-5	-	TGTGCCAGCCCAAGACTGACGAATCAGCCCCAGCATTTT	CASPRLTNQPQHF